The present TCR beta chain was sequenced within a study of blood T cell repertoires in COVID-19. Study details: Donors in the United States, Italy and Spain gave samples during acute or convalescent COVID-19.

Per the study methods: Amplification of reference gene primers provided the estimated nucleated cell counts. Assay: immunoSEQ multiplex PCR; the TCRdb copy retains only in-frame clones and omits some. V and J calls and clone size are as listed in that table; D and trimming were resolved from the DNA. The table records 150,000 or so clones, around 80% of them present only once. The CDR3 loop spans 15 amino acids. V shed 2 bases and J shed 2 bases, with 14 bases lying between them. Germline CDR1 is GTSNPN and CDR2 is SVGIG (reference sequence). Participant ages covered about 18 to 89 years across 20 to 30 US areas.

The sequencing input was PBMCs or T cells enriched from blood (not recorded which). The origin of this receptor is a woman in her sixties who had recovered from COVID-19. The chain uses TRBV30 and TRBJ2-3; weak D call: TRBD2 (5 bases). The CDR3 nucleotides read TGTGCCTGGAGTCCTCTAGGACTTTCCACAGATACGCAGTATTTT. Its protein is CAWSPLGLSTDTQYF.